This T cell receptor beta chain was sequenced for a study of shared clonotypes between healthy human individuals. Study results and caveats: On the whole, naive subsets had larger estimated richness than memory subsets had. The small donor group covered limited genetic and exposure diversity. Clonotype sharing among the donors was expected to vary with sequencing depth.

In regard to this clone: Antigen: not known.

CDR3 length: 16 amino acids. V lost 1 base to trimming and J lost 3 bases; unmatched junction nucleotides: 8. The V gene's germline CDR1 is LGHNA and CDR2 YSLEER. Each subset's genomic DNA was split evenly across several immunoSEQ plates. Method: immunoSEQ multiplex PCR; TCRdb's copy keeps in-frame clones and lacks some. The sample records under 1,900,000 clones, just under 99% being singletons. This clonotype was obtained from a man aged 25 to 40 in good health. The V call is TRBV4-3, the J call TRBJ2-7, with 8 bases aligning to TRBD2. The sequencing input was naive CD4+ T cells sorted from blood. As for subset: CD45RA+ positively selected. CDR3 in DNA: TGCGCCAGCAGCCAAGTCCCCCTAGCGGGTCTCTACGAGCAGTACTTC. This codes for CASSQVPLAGLYEQYF.